A single sample is the source of the 9 T cell receptor beta chains below, sequenced in a study of blood T cell repertoires in COVID-19. Clones were sequenced by immunoSEQ multiplex PCR, and TCRdb holds only the in-frame ones, with some missing. The sample holds about 270,000 clones, roughly 86% seen once. Sequenced input: peripheral blood. The receptors come from a woman aged 55-69 years who had recovered from COVID-19.

The chain links TRBV2 to TRBJ2-7; 8 positions match TRBD1. Germline CDR1 is SNHLY and CDR2 is FYNNEI. The J segment lost 5 bases and the V segment lost 2 bases, leaving 11 bases of the junction unmatched. This CDR3 spans 16 amino acids. CDR3 loop: CASSETGQAFYHEQYF. In DNA form, the CDR3 reads TGTGCCAGCAGTGAAACGGGACAGGCGTTTTACCACGAGCAGTACTTC. Full variable domain (missing parts from reference TRBV2 and TRBJ2-7): EPEVTQTPSHQVTQMGQEVILRCVPISNHLYFYWYRQILGQKVEFLVSFYNNEISEKSEIFDDQFSVERPDGSNFTLKIRSTKLEDSAMYFCASSETGQAFYHEQYFGPGTRLTVT.

DNA of the CDR3: TGTGCCAGCAGCCATCCGGGACAGGCCTACGAGCAGTACTTC. It is translated as CASSHPGQAYEQYF. The chain uses TRBV5-4 and TRBJ2-7; 8 bases map to TRBD1. J lost 2 bases, V lost 4 bases, and 5 bases had no gene match. CDR1 is SGHNT and CDR2 is YYREEE in the germline V gene (reference sequence). The length of the CDR3 is 14 residues.

The chain uses TRBV20-1 and TRBJ1-1; TRBD1 agrees at 10 bases. Germline lookup yields CDR1 DFQATT and CDR2 SNEGSKA (reference sequence). This CDR3 comprises 13 residues. The J segment lost 7 bases and the V segment lost 3 bases, leaving 5 bases of the junction unmatched. The CDR3 nucleotides are TGCAGTGCTAGTGGACAGGGGGAGTTTGAAGCTTTCTTT. Protein sequence: CSASGQGEFEAFF.

The chain joins TRBV5-1 to TRBJ1-1; 9 bases are shared with TRBD1. V dropped 3 bases and J dropped 3; count of bases not matched to a gene: 6. The CDR3 consists of 15 residues. Germline loops: CDR1 SGHRS, CDR2 YFSETQ. Here the CDR3 reads CASSSQGAGDTEAFF. The CDR3 coding sequence is TGCGCCAGCAGCTCACAGGGGGCTGGGGACACTGAAGCTTTCTTT. The full variable domain, rest sourced from reference TRBV5-1 and TRBJ1-1, is KAGVTQTPRYLIKTRGQQVTLSCSPISGHRSVSWYQQTPGQGLQFLFEYFSETQRNKGNFPGRFSGRQFSNSRSEMNVSTLELGDSALYLCASSSQGAGDTEAFFGQGTRLTVV.

J is TRBJ1-2 and V is TRBV15; the D gene is possibly TRBD1 (5 bases). The CDR3 has 15 amino acids. Trimming removed 0 bases at V and 5 bases at J, with 13 bases between. Germline V lookup: CDR1 LNHNV, CDR2 YYDKDF (reference sequence). The DNA for the CDR3 is TGTGCCACCAGCAGAGATCCGACAGTTTCATATGGCTACACCTTC. This gives the protein CATSRDPTVSYGYTF.

This sequence joins TRBV3-1 (or the pseudogene TRBV3-2) and TRBJ2-5, with D unresolved. This CDR3 contains 12 residues. V was shortened by 3 bases and J by 2 bases, with 4 bases between the two germline ends. Germline CDR1 LGHDT, CDR2 YNNKEL (reference sequence). CDR3 nucleotides: TGTGCCAGCAGCCACATGCAAGAGACCCAGTACTTC. Residues: CASSHMQETQYF.

The genes are TRBV19 and TRBJ1-2, with D possibly TRBD1 on 6 matching bases. CDR3 size: 13 residues. V dropped 6 bases and J dropped 4 bases, with 12 bases sitting between them. Per germline, CDR1 LNHDA and CDR2 SQIVND (reference sequence). CDR3 in amino acids: CASSTTGIYGYTF. CDR3 sequence (DNA): TGTGCCAGTAGCACCACAGGGATCTATGGCTACACCTTC.

The rearrangement joins TRBV5-6 to TRBJ1-2, with D uncertain. The V end lost 5 bases, the J end lost 5 bases, and 19 bases lay between the germline ends. The CDR3 extends over 15 amino acids. Germline V gene data show CDR1 as SGHDT and CDR2 as YYEEEE. Here the CDR3 reads CASRTRRGIPYGYTF. CDR3 coding DNA: TGTGCCAGCAGGACCCGGCGGGGAATCCCTTATGGCTACACCTTC.

This clone was counted a single time. The chain is built from TRBV19 and TRBJ1-1; D unresolved. Germline V lookup: CDR1 LNHDA, CDR2 SQIVND (reference sequence). The CDR3 is 13 residues long. Trimming stripped 6 bases from V and 1 base from J, with 9 bases between. For the CDR3, the DNA is TGTGCCAGTAGCACCACAAGGAACACTGAAGCTTTCTTT. The encoded protein is CASSTTRNTEAFF.